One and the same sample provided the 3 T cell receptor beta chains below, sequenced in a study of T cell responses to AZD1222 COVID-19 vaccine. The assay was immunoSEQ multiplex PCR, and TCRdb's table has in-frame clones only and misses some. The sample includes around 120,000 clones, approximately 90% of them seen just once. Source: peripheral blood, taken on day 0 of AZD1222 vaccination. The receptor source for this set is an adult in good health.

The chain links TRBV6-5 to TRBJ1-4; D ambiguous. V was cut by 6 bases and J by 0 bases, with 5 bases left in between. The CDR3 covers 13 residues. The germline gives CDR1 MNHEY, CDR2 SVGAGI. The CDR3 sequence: CASRAPTNEKLFF. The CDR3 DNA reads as TGTGCCAGCAGGGCCCCAACTAATGAAAAACTGTTTTTT.

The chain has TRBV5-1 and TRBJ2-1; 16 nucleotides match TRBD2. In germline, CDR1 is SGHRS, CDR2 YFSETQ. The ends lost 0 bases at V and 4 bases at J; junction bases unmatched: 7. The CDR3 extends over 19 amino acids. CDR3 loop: CASSLGGLAGGPSYNEQFF. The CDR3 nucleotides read TGCGCCAGCAGCTTGGGGGGACTAGCGGGAGGGCCCTCGTACAATGAGCAGTTCTTC.

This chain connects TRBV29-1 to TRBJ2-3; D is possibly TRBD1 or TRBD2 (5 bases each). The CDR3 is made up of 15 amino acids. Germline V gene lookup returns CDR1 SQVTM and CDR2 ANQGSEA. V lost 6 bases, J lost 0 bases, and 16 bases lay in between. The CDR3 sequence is CSVLLWGSSTDTQYF. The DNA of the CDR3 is TGCAGCGTACTCCTATGGGGGTCTAGCACAGATACGCAGTATTTT.